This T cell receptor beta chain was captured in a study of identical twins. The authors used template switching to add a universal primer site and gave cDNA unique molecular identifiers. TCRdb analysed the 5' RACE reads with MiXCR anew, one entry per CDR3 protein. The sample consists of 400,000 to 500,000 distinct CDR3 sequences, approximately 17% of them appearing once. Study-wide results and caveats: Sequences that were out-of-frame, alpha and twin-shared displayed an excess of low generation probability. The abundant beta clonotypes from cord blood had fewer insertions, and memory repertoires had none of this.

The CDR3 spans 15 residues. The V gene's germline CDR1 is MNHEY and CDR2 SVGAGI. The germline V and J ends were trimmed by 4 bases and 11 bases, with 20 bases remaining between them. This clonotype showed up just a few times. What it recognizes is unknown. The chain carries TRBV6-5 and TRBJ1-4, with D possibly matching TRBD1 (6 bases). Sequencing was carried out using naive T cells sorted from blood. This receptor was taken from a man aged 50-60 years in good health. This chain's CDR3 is CASSSTGHSGMKLFF. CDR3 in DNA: TGTGCCAGCAGTTCTACAGGGCATTCGGGAATGAAACTGTTTTTT.